Shown below are 20 T cell receptor beta chains from a single sample sequenced in a study of cytomegalovirus exposure and HLA in healthy donors. Primers included in the PCR were 60 Vbeta and 13 Jbeta primers. TCRdb keeps only in-frame clones here, not all; method: immunoSEQ multiplex PCR. The sample holds about 170,000 clones, 80% to 85% seen once. The sequencing input was PBMCs. These TCRs come from a male donor in good health and CMV-seronegative.

The V gene is TRBV29-1, the J gene TRBJ1-1; TRBD1 aligns across 9 bases. Trimming at V came to 6 bases and at J to 4 bases, leaving 9 bases not matched to a gene. Germline V CDR1 and CDR2: SQVTM, ANQGSEA. The CDR3 is 14 residues long. CDR3 in DNA: TGCAGCGTCGTTCCACAGGGGGCGAGCACTGAAGCTTTCTTT. This codes for CSVVPQGASTEAFF.

V gene TRBV5-1 combines with J gene TRBJ2-5, with 8 bases that match TRBD1. Judging by the DNA end, TRBJ2-7 fits better; the J call may be wrong. This CDR3 is built from 14 residues. From germline, CDR1 is SGHRS and CDR2 YFSETQ. The CDR3 reads CASSLATGATEQYF. The CDR3 DNA is TGCGCCAGCAGCTTGGCGACAGGGGCTACCGAGCAGTACTTC.

This chain uses TRBV19 with TRBJ1-1, with D tentatively TRBD1 (5 bases). The CDR3 is made up of 14 amino acids. Germline V gives CDR1 LNHDA, CDR2 SQIVND (reference sequence). V lost 5 bases, J lost 3 bases, and 13 bases lay in between. CDR3 residues: CASSGGAGHTEAFF. CDR3 nucleotide sequence: TGTGCCAGTAGTGGCGGGGCCGGTCACACTGAAGCTTTCTTT. Supplemented by reference TRBV19 and TRBJ1-1, the full variable domain reads DGGITQSPKYLFRKEGQNVTLSCEQNLNHDAMYWYRQDPGQGLRLIYYSQIVNDFQKGDIAEGYSVSREKKESFPLTVTSAQKNPTAFYLCASSGGAGHTEAFFGQGTRLTVV.

The chain has TRBV5-1 and TRBJ2-3; 11 bases are a match to TRBD2. The germline V gene encodes CDR1 SGHRS and CDR2 YFSETQ. V lost 0 bases, J lost 3 bases, and 0 bases stayed unmatched. The CDR3 consists of 15 residues. CDR3 nucleotide sequence: TGCGCCAGCAGCTTGGTAGCGGGAGGGACAGATACGCAGTATTTT. Protein sequence: CASSLVAGGTDTQYF.

The table lists this clone with a count of one. The chain couples TRBV5-1 to TRBJ1-2; D ambiguous. Germline CDR1 SGHRS, CDR2 YFSETQ. Trimming removed 3 bases from V and 0 bases from J, with 12 bases in between. There are 15 residues in the CDR3. The CDR3 DNA follows: TGCGCCAGCAGCTCCACCCGGAGTTCTAACTATGGCTACACCTTC. This sequence encodes CASSSTRSSNYGYTF.

This rearrangement joins TRBV6-5 to TRBJ1-4, with D uncertain. The V gene's germline CDR1 is MNHEY and CDR2 SVGAGI. With 6 bases removed from V and 0 bases from J, the gap between germline ends came to 8 bases. The CDR3 covers 14 residues. CDR3 protein: CASRNIATNEKLFF. Written as DNA, the CDR3 is TGTGCCAGCAGAAATATCGCAACTAATGAAAAACTGTTTTTT.

The rearrangement uses TRBV7-2 and TRBJ1-2, with D possibly being TRBD1 (6 bases). Germline V CDR1 and CDR2: SGHTA, FQGNSA. V lost 4 bases, J lost 3 bases, and 15 bases lay in between. The CDR3 sequence is 15 residues long. The CDR3 DNA sequence: TGTGCCAGCAGCTCACGGGACACCTTGGACTATGGCTACACCTTC. This translates into CASSSRDTLDYGYTF. Looking up the rest from reference TRBV7-2 and TRBJ1-2 gives the full variable domain: GAGVSQSPSNKVTEKGKDVELRCDPISGHTALYWYRQSLGQGLEFLIYFQGNSAPDKSGLPSDRFSAERTGGSVSTLTIQRTQQEDSAVYLCASSSRDTLDYGYTFGSGTRLTVV.

The V call is TRBV6-1, the J call TRBJ1-2, with D tentatively TRBD1 (5 bases). CDR1 is MNHNS, CDR2 SASEGT, per germline. Trimming cost V 6 bases and J 8 bases, with 16 bases left between them. CDR3 length equals 13 residues. The chain's CDR3 is CASSQDTHLGYTF. Written as DNA, the CDR3 is TGTGCCAGCAGCCAGGACACTCACTTGGGCTACACCTTC.

This chain uses TRBV28 with TRBJ1-2, with 8 bases aligning to TRBD1. Germline loops: CDR1 MDHEN, CDR2 SYDVKM. Losses at the gene ends were 6 bases for V and 7 bases for J; bases not matched to a gene: 4. This CDR3 is 12 amino acids long. CDR3 residues: CASRAGTGGYTF. CDR3 nucleotide sequence: TGTGCCAGCAGGGCTGGGACAGGTGGCTACACCTTC.

V usage is TRBV7-2 and J usage is TRBJ2-2; 12 bases map to TRBD2. CDR1 is SGHTA and CDR2 is FQGNSA in the germline V gene. This CDR3 has 17 amino acids. The trim removed 5 bases at V and 5 bases at J, leaving 9 bases unmatched. CDR3 sequence (DNA): TGTGCCAGCAGCGAGACTAGCGGGGGATCGATGACCGGGGAGCTGTTTTTT. Amino acids: CASSETSGGSMTGELFF.

The V call is TRBV4-3, the J call TRBJ2-3; 9 bases agree with TRBD2. V lost 1 base, J lost 0 bases, and 5 bases stayed unmatched. Germline lookup yields CDR1 LGHNA and CDR2 YSLEER. The length of the CDR3 is 17 residues. The CDR3 DNA reads as TGCGCCAGCAGCCAAGGACCTAGCGGGGAGAGCACAGATACGCAGTATTTT. It encodes CASSQGPSGESTDTQYF.

The V gene is TRBV10-1, the J gene TRBJ2-5; TRBD2 is a possible D gene (6 bases). V was shortened by 0 bases and J by 7 bases, with 9 bases between the two germline ends. The CDR3 length is 13 residues. Looked up from germline, CDR1 is WNHNN and CDR2 is SYGVQD (reference sequence). The CDR3 sequence is CASSESRGGTQYF. In nucleotides, the CDR3 is TGCGCCAGCAGTGAGTCACGGGGAGGGACCCAGTACTTC.

The V gene is TRBV27, the J gene TRBJ2-2; possible D gene TRBD2, 6 bases. This CDR3 has 19 amino acids. CDR1 MNHEY and CDR2 SMNVEV come from the germline V gene (reference sequence). Between the trimmed V and J ends, which lost 3 bases and 4 bases, there was a span of 24 bases. The CDR3 region has the DNA TGTGCCAGCAGTTTGAGGCCTCATCTGGGGGGACGGATCACCGGGGAGCTGTTTTTT. It specifies CASSLRPHLGGRITGELFF.

CDR3 sequence reads: CASSATGTWNQPQHF. The CDR3 DNA is TGTGCCAGCAGTGCTACCGGGACTTGGAATCAGCCCCAGCATTTT. The V gene is TRBV6-1, the J gene TRBJ1-5; perhaps TRBD1 as D (5 bases). V gave up 4 bases and J gave up 4 bases, with 14 bases separating them. This CDR3 comprises 15 residues. Germline V gene sequence: CDR1 MNHNS, CDR2 SASEGT.

This chain joins TRBV6-4 and TRBJ2-1, with 13 bases aligning to TRBD2. The germline gives CDR1 MRHNA, CDR2 SNTAGT. V shed 6 bases and J 9 bases; nucleotides not matched to a gene: 11. CDR3 length equals 16 residues. The CDR3 spells CASSPQGTSGVTEQFF. The CDR3 DNA follows: TGTGCCAGCAGCCCCCAAGGGACTAGCGGGGTTACTGAGCAGTTCTTC.

This rearrangement joins TRBV30 to TRBJ2-3; 8 bases align to TRBD2. CDR1 is GTSNPN, CDR2 SVGIG, per germline (reference sequence). V shed 2 bases and J 3 bases; nucleotides not matched to a gene: 10. The CDR3 spans 16 residues. The CDR3 DNA reads TGTGCCTGGAGTCCCCGAGGGCGGGGGGCGACAGATACGCAGTATTTT. It is translated as CAWSPRGRGATDTQYF.

The chain joins TRBV6-1 to TRBJ1-4, with D possibly TRBD1 on 5 matching bases. The CDR3 covers 16 residues. Trimming pared 4 bases from V and 7 bases from J, leaving 19 bases between. Germline lookup yields CDR1 MNHNS and CDR2 SASEGT. CDR3 nucleotides: TGTGCCAGCAGTGTCGAACAGGAAGGCTTCGGTGAAAAACTGTTTTTT. Protein product: CASSVEQEGFGEKLFF.

The chain carries TRBV5-6 and TRBJ1-3; TRBD1 matches at 10 bases. Germline V CDR1 and CDR2: SGHDT, YYEEEE. V trimming: 2 bases; J trimming: 4 bases; junction bases outside the gene matches: 9. The CDR3 has 17 residues. The CDR3 DNA sequence: TGTGCCAGCAGCTTAATCGTGGGACAGGGGTACGGAAACACCATATATTTT. Residues: CASSLIVGQGYGNTIYF. The full variable domain, completed using reference TRBV5-6 and TRBJ1-3, is DAGVTQSPTHLIKTRGQQVTLRCSPKSGHDTVSWYQQALGQGPQFIFQYYEEEERQRGNFPDRFSGHQFPNYSSELNVNALLLGDSALYLCASSLIVGQGYGNTIYFGEGSWLTVV.

The V call is TRBV7-6, the J call TRBJ2-2, with unresolved D. This CDR3 spans 15 amino acids. Germline V CDR1 and CDR2: SGHVS, FNYEAQ. The germline V and J ends were trimmed by 8 bases and 6 bases, with 19 bases remaining between them. The CDR3 spells CASSRRPNVAGELFF. Here the CDR3 DNA reads TGTGCCAGCTCGAGGCGGCCTAATGTGGCCGGGGAGCTGTTTTTT. The full variable domain, rest sourced from reference TRBV7-6 and TRBJ2-2, is GAGVSQSPRYKVTKRGQDVALRCDPISGHVSLYWYRQALGQGPEFLTYFNYEAQQDKSGLPNDRFSAERPEGSISTLTIQRTEQRDSAMYRCASSRRPNVAGELFFGEGSRLTVL.

The chain combines TRBV19 with TRBJ2-1; TRBD2 matches 10 bases. Trimming at V came to 3 bases and at J to 0 bases, leaving 8 bases not matched to a gene. This CDR3 spans 18 amino acids. Germline V gives CDR1 LNHDA, CDR2 SQIVND (reference sequence). CDR3 nucleotides: TGTGCCAGTAGTATCGCTAGCGGGGGCCTAAGCTCCTACAATGAGCAGTTCTTC. It codes for CASSIASGGLSSYNEQFF.